These 15 T cell receptor beta chains came from one sample sequenced in a study of control samples from healthy donors and cancer patients. Method: immunoSEQ multiplex PCR; TCRdb's copy keeps in-frame clones and lacks some. The table lists 120,000 to 150,000 clones, over 85% of them singletons. The sequencing input was blood. Receptors were obtained from a man aged 18-30 years in good health.

The J gene is TRBJ1-1, the V gene TRBV18; 7 bases align to TRBD1. This CDR3 contains 13 residues. V was pared by 5 bases and J by 7 bases, with 7 bases of the junction left unmatched. The germline gives CDR1 KGHSH, CDR2 LQKENI. The CDR3 region has the DNA TGTGCCAGCTCAAGGCAGGGGGATGTTGAAGCTTTCTTT. This codes for CASSRQGDVEAFF.

The chain carries TRBV9 and TRBJ1-2, with D hard to call. CDR3 length equals 14 residues. Trimming took 3 bases from V and 7 from J, leaving 16 bases between them. Germline V gives CDR1 SGDLS, CDR2 YYNGEE. CDR3: CASSATGPMVGYTF. CDR3 nucleotides: TGTGCCAGCAGCGCCACGGGCCCAATGGTTGGCTACACCTTC.

This clone was observed once. V gene TRBV19 combines with J gene TRBJ2-1; 11 bases are shared with TRBD2. The CDR3 contains 14 residues. J was trimmed by 6 bases and V by 3 bases; bases with no gene match: 1. The germline V gene encodes CDR1 LNHDA and CDR2 SQIVND (reference sequence). Here the CDR3 reads CASSIGTSGNEQFF. In nucleotides, the CDR3 is TGTGCCAGTAGTATCGGGACTAGCGGCAATGAGCAGTTCTTC.

The chain employs TRBV4-3 and TRBJ1-5, with a possible D match to TRBD1 (6 bases). This CDR3 has 15 residues. Germline loops: CDR1 LGHNA, CDR2 YSLEER. The V gene lost 11 bases and the J gene lost 1 base, with 18 bases spanning the gap. CDR3 in DNA: TGCGCCTCCTCGGGACATTTGGGGAGCAATCAGCCCCAGCATTTT. Protein product: CASSGHLGSNQPQHF.

The rearrangement links TRBV6-5 to TRBJ1-5; no definite D call. The CDR3 has 15 amino acids. V was pared by 10 bases and J by 0 bases, with 16 bases between. Germline-derived CDR1 and CDR2 are MNHEY and SVGAGI. The CDR3 sequence is CATQSKFYSNQPQHF. CDR3 bases: TGTGCCACTCAATCCAAGTTTTATAGCAATCAGCCCCAGCATTTT.

This clone was counted only a few times. The chain joins TRBV10-1 to TRBJ2-7; D not resolved. From germline, CDR1 is WNHNN and CDR2 SYGVQD (reference sequence). The CDR3 loop spans 11 amino acids. V dropped 3 bases and J dropped 7 bases, with 7 bases sitting between them. DNA of the CDR3: TGCGCCAGCAGTGATACCAGGGAGCAGTACTTC. Encoded protein: CASSDTREQYF.

This sequence joins TRBV19 and TRBJ1-1, with D possibly matching TRBD1 (6 bases). Germline CDR1 reads LNHDA; CDR2 reads SQIVND (reference sequence). The CDR3 contains 13 residues. Trimming removed 4 bases from V and 1 base from J, with 7 bases in between. The CDR3 is CASSKQGNTEAFF. Here the CDR3 DNA reads TGTGCCAGTAGTAAACAGGGGAACACTGAAGCTTTCTTT.

This rearrangement joins TRBV6-2 or TRBV6-3 to TRBJ1-1; tentative D call: TRBD1 (6 bases). Between the trimmed V and J ends, which lost 2 bases and 10 bases, there was a span of 14 bases. Germline V gene lookup returns CDR1 MNHEY and CDR2 SVGEGT. This CDR3 spans 13 amino acids. The CDR3 nucleotides are TGTGCCAGCAGTTACACAGGGAAAAGGAGAGCTTTCTTT. This translates into CASSYTGKRRAFF.

This chain links TRBV11-2 with TRBJ2-7; maybe TRBD1 (5 bases). The V end lost 2 bases, the J end lost 2 bases, and 10 bases lay between the germline ends. This CDR3 has 14 amino acids. Germline assignment: CDR1 SGHAT and CDR2 FQNNGV. Written as DNA, the CDR3 is TGTGCCAGCAGCTTACCAGACAGTACCTACGAGCAGTACTTC. Protein: CASSLPDSTYEQYF.

The chain couples TRBV19 to TRBJ2-2; D is uncertain. Germline lookup yields CDR1 LNHDA and CDR2 SQIVND (reference sequence). This CDR3 region has 13 residues. Trimming took off 2 bases at V and 3 bases at J, with 4 bases between the two ends. In DNA form, the CDR3 reads TGTGCCAGTAGTATAAGCGACACCGGGGAGCTGTTTTTT. Amino acids: CASSISDTGELFF.

The chain uses TRBV25-1 and TRBJ1-4; perhaps TRBD1 as D (5 bases). Germline CDR1 is MGHDK and CDR2 is SYGVNS. The CDR3 sequence is 15 residues long. Trimming removed 3 bases at V and 7 bases at J, with 15 bases between. CDR3 DNA: TGTGCCAGCAGTGACACCCAGGCCGGGGGTGAAAAACTGTTTTTT. Residues: CASSDTQAGGEKLFF. The entire variable domain, with the rest obtained from reference TRBV25-1 and TRBJ1-4, is as follows: EADIYQTPRYLVIGTGKKITLECSQTMGHDKMYWYQQDPGMELHLIHYSYGVNSTEKGDLSSESTVSRIRTEHFPLTLESARPSHTSQYLCASSDTQAGGEKLFFGSGTQLSVL.

The chain combines TRBV3-1 (or the pseudogene TRBV3-2) with TRBJ1-3; possibly TRBD1 for D (5 bases). CDR1 and CDR2 (germline): LGHDT, YNNKEL (reference sequence). The length of the CDR3 is 20 residues. Trimming removed 4 bases from V and 2 bases from J, with 27 bases in between. CDR3 residues: CASSPITSGGGNKPGNTIYF. In DNA form, the CDR3 reads TGTGCCAGCAGCCCAATAACAAGTGGGGGGGGAAATAAACCTGGAAACACCATATATTTT.

This clone was picked up one time. J is TRBJ2-1 and V is TRBV3-1 (or the pseudogene TRBV3-2); no definite D call. The V gene's germline CDR1 is LGHDT and CDR2 YNNKEL (reference sequence). The CDR3 runs to 15 residues. The V and J ends lost 4 bases and 2 bases respectively, with 12 bases between them. The CDR3 nucleotides read TGTGCCAGCAGCCCCTTCGGAAGCCCCTACAATGAGCAGTTCTTC. Its protein product is CASSPFGSPYNEQFF.

The genes are TRBV5-1 and TRBJ1-2, with 11 bases fitting TRBD1. Trimming cost V 4 bases and J 5 bases; bases outside gene matches: 7. This CDR3 spans 15 amino acids. Germline CDR1 SGHRS, CDR2 YFSETQ. The chain's CDR3 is CASSPGQGAHYGYTF. In nucleotides, the CDR3 is TGCGCCAGCAGCCCCGGACAGGGGGCACATTATGGCTACACCTTC.

The chain combines TRBV28 with TRBJ1-2; D might be TRBD1 (6 bases). Germline CDR1 and CDR2: MDHEN and SYDVKM. V was cut by 3 bases and J by 4 bases, with 15 bases left in between. The CDR3 has 15 amino acids. The CDR3 is CASSFSQGHTYGYTF. CDR3 nucleotide sequence: TGTGCCAGCAGTTTTTCCCAGGGGCATACCTATGGCTACACCTTC.